This passage covers 30 T cell receptor beta chains from one sample sequenced in a study of blood T cell repertoires in COVID-19. Assay: immunoSEQ multiplex PCR; the TCRdb copy retains only in-frame clones and omits some. The sample lists 95,000 to 150,000 clones, approximately 86% seen once, with 0.88% in the top ten. The sample was peripheral blood. The receptors stem from a woman aged 50 to 65 with active or convalescent COVID-19.

The chain couples TRBV18 to TRBJ2-5; 7 bases are a match to TRBD2. This CDR3 comprises 13 residues. V dropped 2 bases and J dropped 4; count of bases not matched to a gene: 1. CDR1 is KGHSH and CDR2 is LQKENI in the germline V gene. CDR3: CASSPSSGETQYF. The CDR3 DNA follows: TGTGCCAGCTCACCATCTAGCGGAGAGACCCAGTACTTC.

The CDR3 protein is CASSPTGFAPYNEQFF. The CDR3 coding sequence is TGTGCCAGCAGTCCTACCGGGTTTGCTCCCTACAATGAGCAGTTCTTC. The V call is TRBV27, the J call TRBJ2-1; D not resolved. V was shortened by 5 bases and J by 2 bases, with 16 bases between the two germline ends. CDR1 is MNHEY, CDR2 SMNVEV, per germline (reference sequence). CDR3 length equals 16 residues.

V and J are TRBV7-9 and TRBJ2-7; 7 bases are shared with TRBD2. The germline V gene encodes CDR1 SEHNR and CDR2 FQNEAQ (reference sequence). The CDR3 is 13 amino acids. V shed 4 bases and J 2 bases; nucleotides not matched to a gene: 2. The CDR3: CASSSSGTYEQYF. DNA for the CDR3: TGTGCCAGCAGCTCCAGCGGGACCTACGAGCAGTACTTC.

The chain joins TRBV7-2 to TRBJ1-1, with 7 positions matching TRBD1. Looked up from germline, CDR1 is SGHTA and CDR2 is FQGNSA. The CDR3 spans 14 residues. With 4 bases clipped from V and 3 bases from J, the junction kept 5 bases outside the gene matches. The CDR3 is CASSSRGMDTEAFF. CDR3 bases: TGTGCCAGCAGCTCCAGGGGGATGGACACTGAAGCTTTCTTT.

V is TRBV2 and J is TRBJ2-1; D is unresolved. This CDR3 region has 13 residues. Germline V gene lookup returns CDR1 SNHLY and CDR2 FYNNEI. V dropped 3 bases and J dropped 7 bases, with 10 bases sitting between them. The CDR3 nucleotides are TGTGCCAGCAGTGATAGAGGTATTAATGAGCAGTTCTTC. Translated, it gives CASSDRGINEQFF.

This clone was seen a handful of times. The rearrangement links TRBV30 to TRBJ1-1; D may be TRBD1 (5 bases). Trimming shortened V by 0 bases and J by 10 bases, and 9 bases separated the two germline ends. Germline V gene sequence: CDR1 GTSNPN, CDR2 SVGIG (reference sequence). The CDR3 consists of 11 residues. The CDR3 region has the DNA TGTGCCTGGAGTGTACAGGATGTAGCTTTCTTT. This translates into CAWSVQDVAFF.

This chain links TRBV28 with TRBJ1-2, with D hard to call. There are 10 residues in the CDR3. In germline, CDR1 is MDHEN, CDR2 SYDVKM. V was clipped by 10 bases and J by 8 bases, with 11 bases between them. The CDR3 region is CATGAGGYTF. The CDR3 nucleotides are TGTGCCACGGGAGCGGGCGGCTACACCTTC.

The rearrangement joins TRBV11-3 to TRBJ2-2, with 16 nucleotides matching TRBD2. The V gene's germline CDR1 is SGHNT and CDR2 YENEEA. The CDR3 is made up of 17 amino acids. V lost 4 bases, J lost 3 bases, and 2 bases stayed unmatched. In nucleotides, the CDR3 is TGTGCCAGCAGCTCGGGGACTAGCGGGAGGGACACCGGGGAGCTGTTTTTT. It yields the protein CASSSGTSGRDTGELFF.

As to this clone: The sample has other DNA sequences that encode this CDR3 too. The V call is TRBV7-6, the J call TRBJ2-1; the match to TRBD2 covers 11 bases. The V and J ends lost 4 bases and 3 bases, in that order; junction bases with no gene match: 2. The CDR3 has 15 residues. Germline CDR1 is SGHVS and CDR2 is FNYEAQ. CDR3 sequence reads: CASSSGLAGYNEQFF. Written as DNA, the CDR3 is TGTGCCAGCAGCTCCGGACTAGCGGGCTACAATGAGCAGTTCTTC.

V is TRBV6-5 and J is TRBJ2-5; TRBD2 agrees at 8 bases. Germline CDR1 and CDR2: MNHEY and SVGAGI. This CDR3 is 15 amino acids long. Trimming at V came to 8 bases and at J to 4 bases, leaving 12 bases not matched to a gene. Here the CDR3 DNA reads TGTGCCAGCGGAATAGCGGGAAACCTCGCAGAGACCCAGTACTTC. As protein: CASGIAGNLAETQYF.

This chain joins TRBV3-1 (or the pseudogene TRBV3-2) and TRBJ2-7; 7 bases are shared with TRBD2. With 6 bases clipped from V and 0 bases from J, the junction kept 17 bases outside the gene matches. The length of the CDR3 is 18 residues. Germline V gene lookup returns CDR1 LGHDT and CDR2 YNNKEL (reference sequence). Written as DNA, the CDR3 is TGTGCCAGCAGTATACGCCATGAGCGGGACCCAAACTCCTACGAGCAGTACTTC. It translates to CASSIRHERDPNSYEQYF.

This clone was found a few times. The rearrangement joins TRBV12-1 to TRBJ2-7; the D call in the table, TRBD2, was not verified against the DNA. TRBV12-1 is recorded as a pseudogene. CDR3 size: 14 residues. DNA of the CDR3: TGTGCCAGCAGCTTTGGAGGATCCCTGTGTGAGCAGTACTTC. Residues: CASSFGGSLCEQYF.

The genes are TRBV20-1 and TRBJ2-1, with a tentative D call TRBD2 (5 bases). The CDR3 is made up of 11 amino acids. The germline CDR1 and CDR2 sequences are DFQATT and SNEGSKA (reference sequence). V dropped 3 bases and J dropped 9 bases, with 9 bases sitting between them. For the CDR3, the DNA is TGCAGTGCTAGCCTAGCCCCTGAGCAGTTCTTC. Amino acid sequence: CSASLAPEQFF.

This clone was seen a single time. This chain connects TRBV6-1 to TRBJ1-5; D gene uncertain. V was cut by 3 bases and J by 7 bases, with 7 bases left in between. Germline V gene lookup returns CDR1 MNHNS and CDR2 SASEGT. This CDR3 comprises 12 residues. The CDR3 DNA sequence: TGTGCCAGCAGTGACAGTCGCCAGCCCCAGCATTTT. It translates to CASSDSRQPQHF.

This rearrangement joins TRBV19 to TRBJ2-3, with 9 bases lining up with TRBD1. CDR3 size: 15 residues. V lost 5 bases, J lost 4 bases, and 7 bases stayed unmatched. CDR1 LNHDA and CDR2 SQIVND come from the germline V gene (reference sequence). Written as DNA, the CDR3 is TGTGCCAGTAGTTCCCGGACAGGGGAGGCAGATACGCAGTATTTT. It yields the protein CASSSRTGEADTQYF.

The chain couples TRBV29-1 to TRBJ2-5; D is possibly TRBD2 (5 bases). This CDR3 region has 13 residues. V was trimmed by 7 bases and J by 2 bases, leaving 14 bases between them. Per germline, CDR1 SQVTM and CDR2 ANQGSEA. The CDR3 here is CSAATRLQETQYF. The CDR3 bases are TGCAGCGCCGCTACTAGACTTCAAGAGACCCAGTACTTC.

CDR3 DNA: TGTGCCAGCAGCTTCAGGCCTCCCCCAGGCTATGGCTACACCTTC. It yields the protein CASSFRPPPGYGYTF. This rearrangement joins TRBV5-8 to TRBJ1-2; D gene uncertain. The germline V and J ends were trimmed by 2 bases and 4 bases, with 15 bases remaining between them. The CDR3 totals 15 residues. Germline V CDR1 and CDR2: SGHTS, YDEGEE. The whole variable domain, remainder taken from reference TRBV5-8 and TRBJ1-2, is EAGVTQSPTHLIKTRGQQATLRCSPISGHTSVYWYQQALGLGLQFLLWYDEGEERNRGNFPPRFSGRQFPNYSSELNVNALELEDSALYLCASSFRPPPGYGYTFGSGTRLTVV.

J is TRBJ2-5 and V is TRBV5-1; tentatively, D is TRBD1 (5 bases). This CDR3 is 14 amino acids long. Germline V gene data show CDR1 as SGHRS and CDR2 as YFSETQ. Trimming took 3 bases from V and 1 from J, leaving 10 bases between them. CDR3 region: CASSSGDSQETQYF. For the CDR3, the DNA is TGCGCCAGCAGCTCAGGAGACAGCCAAGAGACCCAGTACTTC.

This CDR3 reads CASSPQLVSPNEQFF. The CDR3, as DNA: TGTGCCAGCAGCCCCCAGCTAGTTTCCCCCAATGAGCAGTTCTTC. This sequence joins TRBV7-3 and TRBJ2-1; D unclear. V was shortened by 5 bases and J by 6 bases, with 17 bases between the two germline ends. CDR3 length: 15 residues. The V gene's germline CDR1 is SGHTA and CDR2 FQGTGA. The complete variable domain, with remaining parts taken from reference TRBV7-3 and TRBJ2-1, reads GAGVSQTPSNKVTEKGKYVELRCDPISGHTALYWYRQSLGQGPEFLIYFQGTGAADDSGLPNDRFFAVRPEGSVSTLKIQRTERGDSAVYLCASSPQLVSPNEQFFGPGTRLTVL.

V usage is TRBV29-1 and J usage is TRBJ1-2; 8 bases are shared with TRBD1. J gave up 6 bases and V 6 bases, and 9 bases lay outside the gene matches. The CDR3 runs to 13 residues. Per germline, CDR1 SQVTM and CDR2 ANQGSEA. The CDR3 is CSVRTGQGHGYTF. The CDR3 DNA is TGCAGCGTGCGGACCGGACAGGGACATGGCTACACCTTC. The full variable domain, completed using reference TRBV29-1 and TRBJ1-2, is SAVISQKPSRDICQRGTSLTIQCQVDSQVTMMFWYRQQPGQSLTLIATANQGSEATYESGFVIDKFPISRPNLTFSTLTVSNMSPEDSSIYLCSVRTGQGHGYTFGSGTRLTVV.

The chain is built from TRBV10-3 and TRBJ2-5; tentative D call: TRBD2 (5 bases). Germline-derived CDR1 and CDR2 are ENHRY and SYGVKD. This CDR3 comprises 17 residues. V shed 0 bases and J shed 7 bases, with 21 bases lying between them. DNA of the CDR3: TGTGCCATCAGTGAGTCTAGGACTCCCCAGGTCTCAGGGACCCAGTACTTC. This translates into CAISESRTPQVSGTQYF.

V usage is TRBV28 and J usage is TRBJ1-4; D call uncertain. CDR3 length equals 14 residues. Germline V gives CDR1 MDHEN, CDR2 SYDVKM. Trimming took 7 bases from V and 4 from J, leaving 13 bases between them. CDR3 region: CASTLGRYNEKLFF. In DNA form, the CDR3 reads TGTGCCAGCACCCTTGGCAGATATAATGAAAAACTGTTTTTT.

V is TRBV6-4 and J is TRBJ2-1; TRBD2 matches at 13 bases. The V gene end was trimmed by 3 bases and the J gene end by 0 bases; junction bases not matched to a gene: 2. Germline assignment: CDR1 MRHNA and CDR2 SNTAGT. The CDR3 contains 17 residues. DNA for the CDR3: TGTGCCAGCAGTGAAGGGACTAGCGGGATCTCCTACAATGAGCAGTTCTTC. The encoded protein is CASSEGTSGISYNEQFF.

The rearrangement links TRBV2 to TRBJ2-7; 8 bases match TRBD2. The V segment lost 6 bases and the J segment 4 bases; nucleotides outside the gene matches: 8. The CDR3 length is 14 residues. CDR1 is SNHLY and CDR2 is FYNNEI in the germline V gene. In nucleotides, the CDR3 is TGTGCCAGCAGAAATCGGACTAGCTCTTACGAGCAGTACTTC. It yields the protein CASRNRTSSYEQYF.

Here the CDR3 reads CATGQGAKDTEAFF. CDR3 sequence (DNA): TGTGCCACCGGACAGGGGGCGAAGGACACTGAAGCTTTCTTT. The chain employs TRBV7-9 and TRBJ1-1, with 11 bases that match TRBD1. V trimming: 10 bases; J trimming: 3 bases; junction bases outside the gene matches: 7. The germline gives CDR1 SEHNR, CDR2 FQNEAQ (reference sequence). This CDR3 spans 14 amino acids.

V usage is TRBV5-4 and J usage is TRBJ1-1, with D hard to call. The germline V gene encodes CDR1 SGHNT and CDR2 YYREEE (reference sequence). The CDR3 has 13 amino acids. V shed 3 bases and J shed 4 bases, with 10 bases lying between them. CDR3 sequence: CASSSHWATEAFF. The CDR3, as DNA: TGTGCCAGCAGCTCCCATTGGGCCACTGAAGCTTTCTTT.

In this sample, this clone turned up once. The gene calls are TRBV28 and TRBJ2-5; perhaps TRBD2 as D (7 bases). The ends were cut back, 8 bases at V and 7 bases at J, with 23 bases in the middle. Per the germline V gene, CDR1 is MDHEN and CDR2 is SYDVKM. The CDR3 loop spans 15 amino acids. The CDR3 sequence is CASGGGGLSGGTQYF. DNA of the CDR3: TGTGCCAGCGGGGGAGGGGGACTTAGCGGTGGGACCCAGTACTTC.

This sequence joins TRBV27 and TRBJ2-7; 8 positions match TRBD1. The length of the CDR3 is 14 residues. Germline trimming cut 7 bases from V and 6 bases from J; bases unmatched to any gene: 11. Germline V gene lookup returns CDR1 MNHEY and CDR2 SMNVEV (reference sequence). The CDR3 reads CASNPGAGGAEQYF. DNA of the CDR3: TGTGCCAGCAACCCCGGGGCAGGGGGCGCCGAGCAGTACTTC.

The V call is TRBV12-3 or TRBV12-4, the J call TRBJ2-1, with TRBD2 matching 7 bases. The CDR3 runs 13 residues. After removal of 8 bases from V and 0 bases from J, the junction contained 1 base not matched to a gene. The CDR3 spells CASRGSSYNEQFF. The DNA for the CDR3 is TGTGCCAGCCGCGGGAGCTCCTACAATGAGCAGTTCTTC.

The CDR3 DNA sequence: TGTGCCAGCAGCCCAGGGACTAGCGGGAGTTGGGTAGATACGCAGTATTTT. It encodes CASSPGTSGSWVDTQYF. The chain has TRBV27 and TRBJ2-3; 14 bases align to TRBD2. CDR1 is MNHEY and CDR2 is SMNVEV in the germline V gene (reference sequence). The V gene end was trimmed by 6 bases and the J gene end by 5 bases; junction bases not matched to a gene: 10. This CDR3 spans 17 amino acids.